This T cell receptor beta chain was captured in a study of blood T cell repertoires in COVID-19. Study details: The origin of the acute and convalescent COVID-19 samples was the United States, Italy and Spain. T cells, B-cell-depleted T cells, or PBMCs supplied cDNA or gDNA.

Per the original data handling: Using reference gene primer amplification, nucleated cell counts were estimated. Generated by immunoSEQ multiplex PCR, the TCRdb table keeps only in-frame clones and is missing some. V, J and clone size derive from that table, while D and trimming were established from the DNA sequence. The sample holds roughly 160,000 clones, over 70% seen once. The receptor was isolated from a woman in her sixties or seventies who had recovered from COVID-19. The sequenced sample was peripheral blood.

The CDR3 spells CASSLDRSSYEQYF. The CDR3 bases are TGTGCCAGCAGCTTGGACAGAAGCTCCTACGAGCAGTACTTC. The chain combines TRBV5-4 with TRBJ2-7; D ambiguous. V gave up 0 bases and J gave up 0 bases, with 7 bases separating them. Germline V gives CDR1 SGHNT, CDR2 YYREEE (reference sequence). This CDR3 contains 14 residues.